Following are 4 T cell receptor beta chains from one sample sequenced in a study of cytomegalovirus exposure and HLA in healthy donors. Primers: 60 Vbeta forward and 13 Jbeta reverse. Data came from immunoSEQ multiplex PCR; TCRdb stores just in-frame clones and leaves some out. The sample contains under 170,000 clones, under 75% of which appear only once. Sequenced sample: PBMCs. These receptors all stem from a woman aged 60-75 years in good health and CMV-seropositive.

The CDR3 DNA reads as TGTGCCTGGAGGGTTGCGAGACAGGAAGCTTTCTTT. Encoded protein: CAWRVARQEAFF. The chain links TRBV30 to TRBJ1-1; weak D call: TRBD1 (5 bases). The length of the CDR3 is 12 residues. V dropped 3 bases and J dropped 8 bases, with 13 bases sitting between them. From germline, CDR1 is GTSNPN and CDR2 SVGIG (reference sequence). The full variable domain, with the rest looked up from reference TRBV30 and TRBJ1-1, is SQTIHQWPATLVQPVGSPLSLECTVEGTSNPNLYWYRQAAGRGLQLLFYSVGIGQISSEVPQNLSASRPQDRQFILSSKKLLLSDSGFYLCAWRVARQEAFFGQGTRLTVV.

The chain has TRBV18 and TRBJ2-1; D may be TRBD2 (5 bases). Germline V gene lookup returns CDR1 KGHSH and CDR2 LQKENI. V was clipped by 3 bases and J by 5 bases, with 8 bases between them. CDR3 size: 13 residues. The CDR3, as DNA: TGTGCCAGCTCACCGTCAGCGGACAATGAGCAGTTCTTC. Encoded protein: CASSPSADNEQFF. The variable domain in full, completed from reference TRBV18 and TRBJ2-1, reads NAGVMQNPRHLVRRRGQEARLRCSPMKGHSHVYWYRQLPEEGLKFMVYLQKENIIDESGMPKERFSAEFPKEGPSILRIQQVVRGDSAAYFCASSPSADNEQFFGPGTRLTVL.

The chain joins TRBV7-2 to TRBJ2-1, with 12 positions matching TRBD2. The CDR3 is 15 residues long. Per germline, CDR1 SGHTA and CDR2 FQGNSA. V shed 5 bases and J 10 bases; nucleotides not matched to a gene: 9. CDR3 in amino acids: CASSPSSGRGREQFF. CDR3 sequence (DNA): TGTGCCAGCAGCCCCTCTAGCGGGAGGGGGCGGGAGCAGTTCTTC.

This sequence joins TRBV28 and TRBJ2-5; D is perhaps TRBD2 (5 bases). Germline V lookup: CDR1 MDHEN, CDR2 SYDVKM. Trimming removed 2 bases at V and 7 bases at J, with 23 bases between. The length of the CDR3 is 17 residues. CDR3 protein: CASSLPIGTSPVGTQYF. The CDR3 coding sequence is TGTGCCAGCAGTTTACCCATCGGAACTAGTCCCGTGGGGACCCAGTACTTC.